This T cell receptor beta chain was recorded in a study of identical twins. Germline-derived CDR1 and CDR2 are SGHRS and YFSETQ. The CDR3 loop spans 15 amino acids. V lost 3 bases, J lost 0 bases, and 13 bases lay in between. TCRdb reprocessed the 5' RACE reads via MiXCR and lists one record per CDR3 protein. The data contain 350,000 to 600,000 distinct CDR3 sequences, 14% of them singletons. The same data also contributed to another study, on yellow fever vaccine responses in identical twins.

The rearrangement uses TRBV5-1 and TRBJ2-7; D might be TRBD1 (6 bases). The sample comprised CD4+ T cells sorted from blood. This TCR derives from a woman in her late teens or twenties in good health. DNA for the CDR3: TGCGCCAGCAGCTCAGGGGCCGCAAACTCCTACGAGCAGTACTTC. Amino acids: CASSSGAANSYEQYF.